This TCR beta chain was captured by sequencing in a study of T cells in Graves' hyperthyroidism and ophthalmopathy. Study background: Blood from the periphery was taken at initial diagnosis, before any treatment.

Germline V gene lookup returns CDR1 DFQATT and CDR2 SNEGSKA (reference sequence). This CDR3 has 13 residues. Trimming removed 6 bases from V and 0 bases from J, with 12 bases in between. Orbital computed tomography and thyroid ultrasound, together with serum TRAb and thyroxine and clinical symptoms, were used for diagnoses. TCR beta CDR3 sequences were amplified from RNA transcripts. First-round RT-PCR of the TCR CDR3 relied on the HTBI primer set. TCRdb reprocessed the multiplex PCR reads with MiXCR, giving one entry per CDR3 protein. The table lists about 740,000 distinct CDR3 sequences, roughly 15% of them singletons, with 10% in the top ten.

V and J are TRBV20-1 and TRBJ2-7, with unresolved D. This TCR was recovered from a woman younger than 35 with Graves' hyperthyroidism. Sequencing was performed on blood. The chain's CDR3 is CSAKKRSSYEQYF. In DNA form, the CDR3 reads TGCAGTGCAAAAAAGAGGAGCTCCTACGAGCAGTACTTC.